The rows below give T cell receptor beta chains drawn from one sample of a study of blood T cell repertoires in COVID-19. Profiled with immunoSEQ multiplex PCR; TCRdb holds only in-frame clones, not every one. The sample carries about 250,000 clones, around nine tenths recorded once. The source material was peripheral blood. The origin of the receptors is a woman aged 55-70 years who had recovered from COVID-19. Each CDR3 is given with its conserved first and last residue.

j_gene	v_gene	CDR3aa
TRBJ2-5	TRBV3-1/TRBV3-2	CASSQGAGIETQYF
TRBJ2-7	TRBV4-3	CASSQDGSGHGYEQYF
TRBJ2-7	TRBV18	CASSPPGQGIEQYF
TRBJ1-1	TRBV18	CASSSYGGFDLEAFF
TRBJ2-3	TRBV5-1	CASSLPGSGERDTQYF
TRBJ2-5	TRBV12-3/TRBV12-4	CASSLRRQETQYF
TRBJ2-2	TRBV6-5	CASSLDRGTGELFF
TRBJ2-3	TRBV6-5	CASRQGLAGFGTQYF
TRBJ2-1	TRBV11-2	CASRGLAGGIEQFF
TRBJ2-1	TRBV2	CALRTSGGESSYNEQFF
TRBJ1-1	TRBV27	CASSLWSAGGRNTEAFF
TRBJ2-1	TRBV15	CATSRGLAGYNEQFF
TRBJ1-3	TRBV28	CASSVQGAEGNTIYF
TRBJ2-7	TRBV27	CASSLSPGQRSSYEQYF
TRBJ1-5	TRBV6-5	CASRRQLPYQPQHF
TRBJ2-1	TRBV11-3	CASSSGLPEQFF
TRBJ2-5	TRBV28	CASKPGRIQETQYF
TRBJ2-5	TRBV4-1	CASSRVGLAGRETQYF
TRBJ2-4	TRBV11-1	CASSWGRGKNIQYF
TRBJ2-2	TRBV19	CASNRAGELFF
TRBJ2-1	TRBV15	CATSREAPGIDEQFF
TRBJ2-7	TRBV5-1	CASSLTGRVAEQYF
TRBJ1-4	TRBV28	CASSSRGGQNEKLFF
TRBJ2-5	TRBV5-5	CASSEGSSGTGNRGQYF
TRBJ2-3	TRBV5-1	CASSQWGDRVGTDTQYF
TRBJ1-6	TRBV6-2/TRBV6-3	CASSYVQIYNSPLHF
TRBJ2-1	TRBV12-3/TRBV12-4	CASSLNREQFF
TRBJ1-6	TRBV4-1	CASSQGATTSPLHF
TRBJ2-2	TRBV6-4	CASSDSSLDTGELFF
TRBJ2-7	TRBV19	CASSISRTSEIEQYF
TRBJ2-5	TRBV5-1	CASVRTSGEETQYF
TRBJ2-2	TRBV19	CASSIRLAGGYGELFF
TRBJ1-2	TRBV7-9	CASTTVGTGNGYTF
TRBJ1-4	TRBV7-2	CASTTGQPNEKLFF
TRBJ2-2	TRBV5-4	CASSPADRSQTGELFF
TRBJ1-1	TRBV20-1	CSASGGGVDTEAFF
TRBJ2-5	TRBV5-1	CASSSATGVETQYF
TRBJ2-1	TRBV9	CASSATGTGIYNEQFF
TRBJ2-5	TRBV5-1	CASSLGQGSETQYF
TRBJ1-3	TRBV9	CASTPGQGARGNTIYF
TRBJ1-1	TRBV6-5	CASSTLNTEAFF
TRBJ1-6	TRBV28	CASSFSGSPLHF
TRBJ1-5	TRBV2	CASSTGVTNQPQHF
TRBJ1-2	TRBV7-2	CASSQPQGAGGYTF
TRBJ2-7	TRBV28	CASLGQSYEQYF
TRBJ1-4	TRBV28	CASRSGGEKLFF
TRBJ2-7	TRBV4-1	CASSKVDRSYEQYF
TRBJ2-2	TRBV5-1	CASSLGQGVNTGELFF
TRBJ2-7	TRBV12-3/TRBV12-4	CASTPRPFSEQYF
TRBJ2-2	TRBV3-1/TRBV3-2	CASSLRAGELFF
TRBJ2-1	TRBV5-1	CASSRDSHNEQFF
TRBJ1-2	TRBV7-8	CASRLMTSVEYGYTF
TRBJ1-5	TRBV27	CASSLQGYQPQHF
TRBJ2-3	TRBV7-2	CASSPETGTDTQYF
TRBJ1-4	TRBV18	CASSRTAYIGEKLFF
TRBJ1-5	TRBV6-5	CASSTDSPWQPQHF
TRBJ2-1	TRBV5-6	CASRREVYNEQFF